Listed below are T cell receptor beta chains from one sample, sequenced in a study of control samples from healthy donors and cancer patients. Using immunoSEQ multiplex PCR, the repertoire was profiled, and TCRdb retains in-frame clones only, with some absent. The repertoire has about 89,000 clones, more than 75% of them found once; the top ten carry less than 2.5%. The material sequenced was blood. The receptors were gathered from a woman aged 35 to 49 in good health. Each CDR3 is given with its conserved first and last residue. The D gene is left open where the match is weak. Some rows have no size entry. The others give once, few or many, or a class for an expanded clone.

V gene,clone size,J gene,D gene,CDR3 DNA,CDR3 protein
TRBV11-1,NA,TRBJ2-7,TRBD1,TGTGCCAGCAACTCAGGGGGTTCCTACGAGCAGTACTTC,CASNSGGSYEQYF
TRBV4-2,NA,TRBJ2-3,TRBD2,TGTGCCAGCAGCCTGAGCGGGGGTGCTAGCACAGATACGCAGTATTTT,CASSLSGGASTDTQYF
TRBV5-4,NA,TRBJ1-2,NA,TGTGCCAGCAGCTTGTTCGGGGTACCCCCTCCTAACTATGGCTACACCTTC,CASSLFGVPPPNYGYTF
TRBV4-1,NA,TRBJ2-1,TRBD1,TGCGCCAGCAGCGGAGCGGGGACAGGGTACAATGAGCAGTTCTTC,CASSGAGTGYNEQFF
TRBV19,few,TRBJ2-1,TRBD2,TGTGCCAGTAGTCCCTTAGCGGGGGGTGGGAATGAGCAGTTCTTC,CASSPLAGGGNEQFF
TRBV29-1,NA,TRBJ2-1,TRBD2,TGCAGCGTTGGAGGGACTAGCGGATCTAGCTCCTACAATGAGCAGTTCTTC,CSVGGTSGSSSYNEQFF
TRBV2,few,TRBJ2-7,TRBD1,TGTGCCAGCAACGGACAGGGGTCCTACGAGCAGTACTTC,CASNGQGSYEQYF
TRBV6-5,once,TRBJ2-7,NA,TGTGCCAGCACGTGGGGGGCCGGCAACTACGAGCAGTACTTC,CASTWGAGNYEQYF
TRBV4-1,NA,TRBJ2-4,TRBD1,TGCGCCAGCAGCCAAGACGTGTTTGACAGGGGCCCGATGTCGACCAAAAACATTCAGTACTTC,CASSQDVFDRGPMSTKNIQYF
TRBV3-1/TRBV3-2,NA,TRBJ2-3,TRBD1,TGTGCCAGCAGCCAAGGGGACAGGGGTACGCAGTATTTT,CASSQGDRGTQYF
TRBV7-2,NA,TRBJ2-3,NA,TGTGCCAGCAGCGCCCTCGGGCAGGTTCGCACAGATACGCAGTATTTT,CASSALGQVRTDTQYF
TRBV10-3,NA,TRBJ1-3,NA,TGTGCCATCAGCAAGGATTCAAGCGGAAACACCATATATTTT,CAISKDSSGNTIYF
TRBV30,NA,TRBJ2-7,NA,TGTGCCTGGAGTGTACAGGTAGCCTACGAGCAGTACTTC,CAWSVQVAYEQYF
TRBV3-1/TRBV3-2,NA,TRBJ1-1,NA,TGTGCCAGCAGCCAAGACTGGGACGGCACTGAAGCTTTCTTT,CASSQDWDGTEAFF
TRBV29-1,few,TRBJ1-2,TRBD1,TGCAGCGGGACGACAGGGACTAACTATGGCTACACCTTC,CSGTTGTNYGYTF
TRBV7-2,NA,TRBJ2-7,TRBD2,TGTGCCAGCAGCTTCGGGACTAGCGGGTACGAGCAGTACTTC,CASSFGTSGYEQYF
TRBV2,few,TRBJ1-6,NA,TGTGCCAGCAGTGAGTCGGGGGGTAATTCACCCCTCCACTTT,CASSESGGNSPLHF
TRBV11-3,NA,TRBJ1-6,TRBD1,TGTGCCAGCAGCCAGGGACAGGGGGCAGTTGTGGGTAATTCACCCCTCCACTTT,CASSQGQGAVVGNSPLHF
TRBV4-3,NA,TRBJ1-1,NA,TGCGCCAGCAGCCCCGAGGGCAAGGGGGACACTGAAGCTTTCTTT,CASSPEGKGDTEAFF
TRBV18,NA,TRBJ1-5,NA,TGTGCCAGCTCACCCGGGGCGCAGGGGTCTTCTAATCAGCCCCAGCATTTT,CASSPGAQGSSNQPQHF
TRBV6-4,NA,TRBJ2-1,NA,TGTGCCAGCAGTGAGTCCGGCAATGAGCAGTTCTTC,CASSESGNEQFF
TRBV9,NA,TRBJ2-1,NA,TGTGCCAGCAGCGTACGGGACAATGAGCAGTTCTTC,CASSVRDNEQFF
TRBV15,NA,TRBJ2-1,NA,TGTGCCACCAGCAGAGATTTAGAGCGTGAGCAGTTCTTC,CATSRDLEREQFF
TRBV29-1,NA,TRBJ2-1,NA,TGCAGCGTCGCCTCGGGGGTAAATGAGCAGTTCTTC,CSVASGVNEQFF
TRBV30,NA,TRBJ1-3,NA,TGTGCCTGGACTCCCTTCTCTGGAAACACCATATATTTT,CAWTPFSGNTIYF
TRBV19,NA,TRBJ1-5,NA,TGTGCCAGTACTATGGGGGGGAATCAGCCCCAGCATTTT,CASTMGGNQPQHF
TRBV19,NA,TRBJ1-5,NA,TGTGCCAGTAGGGGACAAGGGCGTCAGCCCCAGCATTTT,CASRGQGRQPQHF
TRBV29-1,few,TRBJ2-2,TRBD1,TGCAGCGTCCAGACAGGGTCCACCGGGGAGCTGTTTTTT,CSVQTGSTGELFF
TRBV3-1/TRBV3-2,NA,TRBJ1-6,TRBD1,TGTGCCACCAGGGACAGGGAATCTAATTCACCCCTCCACTTT,CATRDRESNSPLHF
TRBV3-1/TRBV3-2,NA,TRBJ2-7,TRBD2,TGTGCCAGCAGCCAATGGGCGAGCGGGGGCCCCTACGAGCAGTACTTC,CASSQWASGGPYEQYF
TRBV7-8,NA,TRBJ2-5,NA,TGTGCCAGCAGCTTGACTAGTGGCGAAGAGACCCAGTACTTC,CASSLTSGEETQYF
TRBV7-9,NA,TRBJ1-1,NA,TGTGCCAGCACCGACCCCAGGGACATGAACACTGAAGCTTTCTTT,CASTDPRDMNTEAFF